The T cell receptor beta chain described here comes from a study of T cell responses to AZD1222 COVID-19 vaccine. Study observations and caveats: None of the repertoires were sampled until the peak T cell response had passed. Close to half of all spike-specific TCRs reportedly target regions of the variants that are unmutated. The CD4 TCRs associated with vaccination extended across spike and predominated at 160-218 and 743-854. Donors in the cohort were predominantly white British and more often female, and clonal diversity was possibly underestimated.

The CDR3 has 14 residues. Per germline, CDR1 SGHRS and CDR2 YFSETQ. V dropped 3 bases and J dropped 4 bases, with 13 bases sitting between them. This table comes from immunoSEQ multiplex PCR, and its TCRdb copy is limited to in-frame clones, with some not included. The sample shows 15,000 to 20,000 clones, roughly 91% of them seen only once. On this clone itself: What it recognizes is unknown.

This clonotype was sampled from an adult who received the AZD1222 COVID-19 vaccine. This specimen was peripheral blood, taken 28 days after the second AZD1222 dose. The V gene is TRBV5-1, the J gene TRBJ1-1, with D maybe TRBD1 (5 bases). This chain's CDR3 is CASSSQGSGTEAFF. CDR3 DNA sequence: TGCGCCAGCAGCTCCCAGGGTAGTGGCACTGAAGCTTTCTTT. The entire variable domain, with the rest obtained from reference TRBV5-1 and TRBJ1-1, is as follows: KAGVTQTPRYLIKTRGQQVTLSCSPISGHRSVSWYQQTPGQGLQFLFEYFSETQRNKGNFPGRFSGRQFSNSRSEMNVSTLELGDSALYLCASSSQGSGTEAFFGQGTRLTVV.